The 29 T cell receptor beta chains reported below all come from one sample, sequenced in a study of OX40 agonist ivuxolimab in advanced cancers. Libraries were prepared by immunoSEQ multiplex PCR; TCRdb keeps only in-frame clonotypes and omits some of them. The sample holds tens of thousands of clones, around nine tenths seen once. Material: CD4+ or CD8+ T cells sorted from blood, obtained in a trial of the OX40 agonist ivuxolimab. Receptors originate from an adult with an advanced solid tumor such as melanoma, head and neck, liver or kidney cancer.

CDR3 bases: TGTGCCAGCAGCTCAGGGACTAGCGGGAGCAATGAGCAGTTCTTC. This gives the protein CASSSGTSGSNEQFF. The J gene is TRBJ2-1, the V gene TRBV6-5, with 14 nucleotides matching TRBD2. The V gene end was trimmed by 6 bases and the J gene end by 6 bases; junction bases not matched to a gene: 4. Germline loops: CDR1 MNHEY, CDR2 SVGAGI. This CDR3 spans 15 amino acids.

The V and J genes are TRBV28 and TRBJ1-2, with 11 bases matching TRBD1. The trim removed 8 bases at V and 6 bases at J, leaving 14 bases unmatched. Germline assignment: CDR1 MDHEN and CDR2 SYDVKM. The length of the CDR3 is 16 residues. The CDR3 loop reads CASQRGGTGGVNGYTF. CDR3 bases: TGTGCCAGCCAGAGAGGGGGGACAGGGGGTGTGAATGGCTACACCTTC.

The V call is TRBV29-1, the J call TRBJ1-2; the D is unclear. CDR1 and CDR2 (germline): SQVTM, ANQGSEA. Trimming stripped 3 bases from V and 4 bases from J, with 12 bases between. CDR3 length equals 13 residues. CDR3 DNA sequence: TGCAGCGTTGACACCGACCCAGGCTATGGCTACACCTTC. Its translation is CSVDTDPGYGYTF. Full variable domain (outside the CDR3, taken from reference TRBV29-1 and TRBJ1-2): SAVISQKPSRDICQRGTSLTIQCQVDSQVTMMFWYRQQPGQSLTLIATANQGSEATYESGFVIDKFPISRPNLTFSTLTVSNMSPEDSSIYLCSVDTDPGYGYTFGSGTRLTVV.

The chain uses TRBV18 and TRBJ1-4, with TRBD1 identical over 8 bases. This CDR3 region has 18 residues. After removal of 2 bases from V and 4 bases from J, the junction contained 12 bases not matched to a gene. Germline loops: CDR1 KGHSH, CDR2 LQKENI. The CDR3 region is CASSPRGQGGRVNEKLFF. Written as DNA, the CDR3 is TGTGCCAGCTCACCAAGAGGACAGGGTGGACGAGTTAATGAAAAACTGTTTTTT.

The chain couples TRBV30 to TRBJ2-6; 7 nucleotides line up with TRBD1. The CDR3 is 15 amino acids. With V trimmed by 3 bases and J by 2 bases, 4 bases remained unmatched. In germline, CDR1 is GTSNPN, CDR2 SVGIG (reference sequence). CDR3 protein: CAWSDTGAGANVLTF. CDR3 nucleotide sequence: TGTGCCTGGAGCGATACAGGGGCTGGGGCCAACGTCCTGACTTTC.

The chain combines TRBV5-5 with TRBJ2-7, with D unclear. Germline CDR1 is SGHKS and CDR2 is YYEKEE (reference sequence). CDR3 length: 13 amino acids. V was pared by 0 bases and J by 3 bases, with 7 bases between. CDR3 sequence (DNA): TGTGCCAGCAGCTTGGACAGAATCTACGAGCAGTACTTC. Its protein product is CASSLDRIYEQYF.

This clone was observed at least ten times. The chain joins TRBV30 to TRBJ1-1; TRBD1 might be the D (5 bases). V lost 2 bases and J 6 bases, leaving 13 bases between the germline ends. The CDR3 is made up of 13 amino acids. Per the germline V gene, CDR1 is GTSNPN and CDR2 is SVGIG (reference sequence). CDR3 DNA sequence: TGTGCCTGGAGTACAGGAGGGACCGCTGAAGCTTTCTTT. This translates into CAWSTGGTAEAFF.

V usage is TRBV5-1 and J usage is TRBJ2-1; D possibly corresponds to TRBD2 (5 bases). Trimming shortened V by 4 bases and J by 0 bases, and 11 bases separated the two germline ends. Looked up from germline, CDR1 is SGHRS and CDR2 is YFSETQ. The CDR3 has 15 residues. The CDR3 reads CASSVTSSSYNEQFF. DNA for the CDR3: TGCGCCAGCAGCGTCACTAGTTCCTCCTACAATGAGCAGTTCTTC.

The chain has TRBV11-2 and TRBJ2-7; D is unclear. Germline V gives CDR1 SGHAT, CDR2 FQNNGV. Trimming pared 5 bases from V and 0 bases from J, leaving 11 bases between. This CDR3 is built from 14 residues. CDR3 region: CASSPGHYSYEQYF. The DNA of the CDR3 is TGTGCCAGCAGCCCGGGCCATTACTCCTACGAGCAGTACTTC.

The chain combines TRBV7-6 with TRBJ1-2, with D maybe TRBD1 (6 bases). The CDR3 contains 13 residues. Germline loops: CDR1 SGHVS, CDR2 FNYEAQ. Trimming removed 5 bases at V and 10 bases at J, with 17 bases between. CDR3 bases: TGTGCCAGCAGCGGCGGCCTAAACAGGGTCTACACCTTC. This translates into CASSGGLNRVYTF.

The chain employs TRBV28 and TRBJ1-1; 8 positions agree with TRBD1. The CDR3 sequence is 14 residues long. CDR1 is MDHEN, CDR2 SYDVKM, per germline. The trim removed 8 bases at V and 1 base at J, leaving 6 bases unmatched. Here the CDR3 reads CASESGQANTEAFF. The CDR3, as DNA: TGTGCCAGCGAATCGGGACAGGCGAACACTGAAGCTTTCTTT.

The chain recombines TRBV27 with TRBJ1-6; D call uncertain. The CDR3 runs to 16 residues. With 2 bases removed from V and 7 bases from J, the gap between germline ends came to 15 bases. Germline V gene lookup returns CDR1 MNHEY and CDR2 SMNVEV (reference sequence). The DNA for the CDR3 is TGTGCCAGCAGTTTAATAAGGGCAGGAAGGAATTCACCCCTCCACTTT. Translating it yields CASSLIRAGRNSPLHF.

The V and J genes are TRBV6-6 and TRBJ2-7, with D possibly matching TRBD1 (6 bases). Germline lookup yields CDR1 MNHNY and CDR2 SVGAGI (reference sequence). V was clipped by 6 bases and J by 2 bases, with 11 bases between them. The CDR3 totals 13 residues. The CDR3 DNA is TGTGCCAGCAGCGACAGGACAACCTACGAGCAGTACTTC. Translation: CASSDRTTYEQYF.

This chain uses TRBV30 with TRBJ2-7; TRBD2 matches 15 bases. This CDR3 is built from 17 residues. Losses at the gene ends were 1 base for V and 0 bases for J; bases not matched to a gene: 4. Germline loops: CDR1 GTSNPN, CDR2 SVGIG (reference sequence). Here the CDR3 DNA reads TGTGCCTGGAGTGCCGGGACTAGCGGGGGGATCTCCTACGAGCAGTACTTC. Its protein is CAWSAGTSGGISYEQYF.

This chain links TRBV6-4 with TRBJ2-1; TRBD1 is a possible D gene (5 bases). Trimming stripped 0 bases from V and 7 bases from J, with 13 bases between. The CDR3 totals 15 residues. From germline, CDR1 is MRHNA and CDR2 SNTAGT. In nucleotides, the CDR3 is TGTGCCAGCAGTGACTCAGGGGCAGCAGGGAATGAGCAGTTCTTC. It translates to CASSDSGAAGNEQFF.

V is TRBV19 and J is TRBJ1-2, with 9 bases lining up with TRBD1. Germline V gives CDR1 LNHDA, CDR2 SQIVND (reference sequence). The trim removed 5 bases at V and 4 bases at J, leaving 5 bases unmatched. The CDR3 contains 14 residues. The CDR3 sequence: CASSPGQGSYGYTF. The CDR3 nucleotides read TGTGCCAGTAGTCCCGGACAGGGGAGCTATGGCTACACCTTC.

This chain connects TRBV29-1 to TRBJ1-2; TRBD1 aligns across 11 bases. The V segment lost 4 bases and the J segment 4 bases; nucleotides outside the gene matches: 2. CDR3 length: 13 amino acids. CDR1 and CDR2 from the germline V gene are SQVTM and ANQGSEA. CDR3 in amino acids: CSVGTGGAYGYTF. DNA of the CDR3: TGCAGCGTTGGGACAGGGGGCGCCTATGGCTACACCTTC.

The V gene is TRBV7-9, the J gene TRBJ2-5; TRBD1 agrees at 10 bases. Trimming took 5 bases from V and 3 from J; bases not matched to a gene: 3. CDR1 SEHNR and CDR2 FQNEAQ come from the germline V gene (reference sequence). The CDR3 extends over 14 amino acids. The CDR3 reads CASSTGTGEETQYF. The CDR3 DNA reads as TGTGCCAGCAGCACCGGGACAGGGGAAGAGACCCAGTACTTC.

The chain uses TRBV18 and TRBJ2-3, with 8 bases aligning to TRBD1. The CDR3 covers 13 residues. Germline CDR1 reads KGHSH; CDR2 reads LQKENI. V shed 10 bases and J 5 bases; nucleotides not matched to a gene: 8. The CDR3, as DNA: TGTGCCACCAACAGGGGGGCCGTAGATACGCAGTATTTT. Protein product: CATNRGAVDTQYF.

In its sample, this clone was seen a few times. V is TRBV19 and J is TRBJ1-2; maybe TRBD1 (6 bases). With 3 bases removed from V and 0 bases from J, the gap between germline ends came to 11 bases. Germline CDR1 and CDR2: LNHDA and SQIVND (reference sequence). The CDR3 length is 15 residues. The CDR3 spells CASSMDTGSNYGYTF. In DNA, the CDR3 is TGTGCCAGTAGTATGGATACAGGGTCTAACTATGGCTACACCTTC.

In nucleotides, the CDR3 is TGTGCCTCGGCGGGACAGGGGAACTATGGCTACACCTTC. Protein: CASAGQGNYGYTF. This chain links TRBV7-6 with TRBJ1-2, with 10 bases matching TRBD1. With 11 bases clipped from V and 2 bases from J, the junction kept 5 bases outside the gene matches. CDR1 SGHVS and CDR2 FNYEAQ come from the germline V gene. CDR3 size: 13 residues.

The rearrangement uses TRBV6-1 and TRBJ1-3; 7 positions match TRBD1. Germline V gene data show CDR1 as MNHNS and CDR2 as SASEGT. CDR3 size: 13 residues. V lost 6 bases to trimming and J lost 4 bases; unmatched junction nucleotides: 3. Written as DNA, the CDR3 is TGTGCCAGCAGGGACAGGCTCGGAAACACCATATATTTT. Translating gives CASRDRLGNTIYF.

This chain joins TRBV6-6 and TRBJ2-2; D perhaps matches TRBD1 (5 bases). This CDR3 is 15 amino acids long. The V gene's germline CDR1 is MNHNY and CDR2 SVGAGI (reference sequence). V lost 8 bases, J lost 5 bases, and 18 bases lay in between. For the CDR3, the DNA is TGTGCCAGCGAGGAAAAAGGGGATCGGACCGGGGAGCTGTTTTTT. It specifies CASEEKGDRTGELFF.

The chain links TRBV5-8 to TRBJ2-3; the match to TRBD1 covers 12 bases. Germline V gene data show CDR1 as SGHTS and CDR2 as YDEGEE. The CDR3 is 15 residues long. V lost 5 bases and J lost 4; bases outside the gene matches: 5. The CDR3 nucleotides read TGTGCCAGCAGGCTGGGGACAGGGGGCGCAGATACGCAGTATTTT. This sequence encodes CASRLGTGGADTQYF.

This clone showed up just once. The chain joins TRBV2 to TRBJ2-1; D is uncertain. The germline V gene encodes CDR1 SNHLY and CDR2 FYNNEI. The CDR3 length is 15 residues. The V end lost 6 bases, the J end lost 4 bases, and 16 bases lay between the germline ends. CDR3 residues: CASSAKTGGYNEQFF. CDR3 sequence (DNA): TGTGCCAGCAGCGCAAAAACGGGCGGTTACAATGAGCAGTTCTTC. Filled out from reference TRBV2 and TRBJ2-1, the complete variable domain reads EPEVTQTPSHQVTQMGQEVILRCVPISNHLYFYWYRQILGQKVEFLVSFYNNEISEKSEIFDDQFSVERPDGSNFTLKIRSTKLEDSAMYFCASSAKTGGYNEQFFGPGTRLTVL.

This clone was counted between two and nine times. The CDR3 loop is CASSSFYEQYF. In DNA form, the CDR3 reads TGTGCCAGCAGCTCCTTCTACGAGCAGTACTTC. V usage is TRBV7-9 and J usage is TRBJ2-7, with unresolved D. From germline, CDR1 is SEHNR and CDR2 FQNEAQ (reference sequence). The CDR3 covers 11 residues. V dropped 4 bases and J dropped 3 bases, with 4 bases sitting between them.

The gene calls are TRBV6-6 and TRBJ1-1; D remains unclear. The CDR3 has 13 amino acids. Germline CDR1 MNHNY, CDR2 SVGAGI (reference sequence). V shed 2 bases and J shed 5 bases, with 9 bases lying between them. CDR3 residues: CASSYIGETEAFF. CDR3 DNA: TGTGCCAGCAGTTACATCGGGGAAACTGAAGCTTTCTTT.

The chain carries TRBV19 and TRBJ1-1, with 8 positions matching TRBD1. CDR3 length: 14 residues. After removal of 5 bases from V and 4 bases from J, the junction contained 6 bases not matched to a gene. CDR1 is LNHDA and CDR2 is SQIVND in the germline V gene (reference sequence). CDR3 loop: CASSPEQGGTEAFF. CDR3 bases: TGTGCCAGTAGTCCCGAACAGGGGGGCACTGAAGCTTTCTTT.

The chain couples TRBV5-1 to TRBJ2-5; maybe TRBD1 (6 bases). The CDR3 extends over 15 amino acids. Trimming took off 0 bases at V and 5 bases at J, with 14 bases between the two ends. Germline V CDR1 and CDR2: SGHRS, YFSETQ. CDR3: CASSLAAGAGETQYF. DNA for the CDR3: TGCGCCAGCAGCTTGGCGGCAGGGGCCGGGGAGACCCAGTACTTC.